The rows below give T cell receptor beta chains drawn from one sample of a study of CD8 T cells in ankylosing spondylitis. TCRdb used MiXCR to reprocess the 5' RACE reads, holding one entry per CDR3 protein. The sample records about 750,000 distinct CDR3 sequences, about 20% being singletons. Material for sequencing was blood, either unsorted or a sorted T cell fraction (not recorded which). The receptors come from a male donor with ankylosing spondylitis. The CDR3 runs from the conserved cysteine through the conserved F or W. The D gene is left open where the match is weak. Not all rows give a size; the values are once, few, many and, for expanded clones, a class.

j_gene: TRBJ2-3; abundance: few; d_gene: TRBD2; v_gene: TRBV27; CDR3aa: CASSLLREGPADTQYF; CDR3nt: TGTGCCAGCAGTTTATTACGGGAGGGCCCCGCAGATACGCAGTATTTT
j_gene: TRBJ2-1; abundance: few; d_gene: NA; v_gene: TRBV12-3/TRBV12-4; CDR3aa: CASNAGAEQFF; CDR3nt: TGTGCCAGCAATGCAGGGGCTGAGCAGTTCTTC
j_gene: TRBJ2-2; abundance: few; d_gene: NA; v_gene: TRBV6-2/TRBV6-3; CDR3aa: CASSVDSGELFF; CDR3nt: TGTGCCAGCAGCGTTGACAGCGGGGAGCTGTTTTTT
j_gene: TRBJ2-1; abundance: NA; d_gene: TRBD2; v_gene: TRBV7-6; CDR3aa: CASSLITGTNYNEQFF; CDR3nt: TGTGCCAGCAGCCTAATAACCGGGACTAACTACAATGAGCAGTTCTTC
j_gene: TRBJ2-3; abundance: NA; d_gene: TRBD2; v_gene: TRBV9; CDR3aa: CASSVEASGPDTQYF; CDR3nt: TGTGCCAGCAGCGTAGAGGCTAGCGGTCCAGATACGCAGTATTTT
j_gene: TRBJ2-1; abundance: NA; d_gene: TRBD2; v_gene: TRBV27; CDR3aa: CASSLPLTSGPYNEQFF; CDR3nt: TGTGCCAGCAGTCTACCACTGACTAGCGGTCCCTACAATGAGCAGTTCTTC
j_gene: TRBJ2-7; abundance: NA; d_gene: TRBD2; v_gene: TRBV10-3; CDR3aa: CAIRTSGNYEQYF; CDR3nt: TGTGCCATCAGGACTAGCGGGAACTACGAGCAGTACTTC
j_gene: TRBJ1-5; abundance: few; d_gene: TRBD1; v_gene: TRBV20-1; CDR3aa: CSASTGGFQPQHF; CDR3nt: TGCAGTGCTAGCACAGGGGGCTTTCAGCCCCAGCATTTT
j_gene: TRBJ2-7; abundance: few; d_gene: TRBD2; v_gene: TRBV28; CDR3aa: CASSPLLAGDPYEQYF; CDR3nt: TGTGCCAGCAGTCCCCTACTAGCGGGGGACCCCTACGAGCAGTACTTC
j_gene: TRBJ1-5; abundance: few; d_gene: NA; v_gene: TRBV18; CDR3aa: CASSPENQPQHF; CDR3nt: TGTGCCAGCTCACCAGAGAATCAGCCCCAGCATTTT
j_gene: TRBJ2-5; abundance: few; d_gene: NA; v_gene: TRBV4-1; CDR3aa: CASSQDGNHQETQYF; CDR3nt: TGCGCCAGCAGCCAAGACGGGAACCACCAAGAGACCCAGTACTTC
j_gene: TRBJ1-2; abundance: NA; d_gene: TRBD1; v_gene: TRBV5-1; CDR3aa: CASSWTGEVYGYTF; CDR3nt: TGCGCCAGCAGCTGGACAGGGGAGGTCTATGGCTACACCTTC
j_gene: TRBJ2-5; abundance: many; d_gene: TRBD2; v_gene: TRBV7-2; CDR3aa: CASSNLAGGLQETQYF; CDR3nt: TGTGCCAGCAGCAATCTAGCGGGAGGACTCCAAGAGACCCAGTACTTC
j_gene: TRBJ1-1; abundance: NA; d_gene: NA; v_gene: TRBV6-5; CDR3aa: CASSSFVSEDTEAFF; CDR3nt: TGTGCCAGCAGTTCTTTTGTTTCGGAGGACACTGAAGCTTTCTTT
j_gene: TRBJ2-3; abundance: once; d_gene: TRBD2; v_gene: TRBV5-1; CDR3aa: CASSLTSLAGWLDSQYF; CDR3nt: TGCGCCAGCAGCCTCACATCACTAGCGGGGTGGCTAGATTCGCAGTATTTT
j_gene: TRBJ2-3; abundance: NA; d_gene: TRBD2; v_gene: TRBV7-3; CDR3aa: CASSPTAGVAGDPNGDTQYF; CDR3nt: TGTGCCAGCAGCCCAACTGCGGGGGTAGCGGGAGACCCGAATGGAGATACGCAGTATTTT
j_gene: TRBJ1-1; abundance: many; d_gene: NA; v_gene: TRBV29-1; CDR3aa: CSVVRNTEAFF; CDR3nt: TGCAGCGTTGTCAGGAACACTGAAGCTTTCTTT
j_gene: TRBJ1-5; abundance: few; d_gene: TRBD1; v_gene: TRBV12-3/TRBV12-4; CDR3aa: CASSSTGAQPQHF; CDR3nt: TGTGCCAGCAGCTCGACAGGGGCACAGCCCCAGCATTTT
j_gene: TRBJ1-2; abundance: few; d_gene: NA; v_gene: TRBV20-1; CDR3aa: CSASEIYGYTF; CDR3nt: TGCAGTGCTAGTGAAATCTATGGCTACACCTTC
j_gene: TRBJ1-4; abundance: NA; d_gene: TRBD1; v_gene: TRBV29-1; CDR3aa: CSAWTGGNEKLFF; CDR3nt: TGCAGCGCTTGGACAGGCGGTAATGAAAAACTGTTTTTT
j_gene: TRBJ2-3; abundance: many; d_gene: NA; v_gene: TRBV24-1; CDR3aa: CATSDLRSSHGDTQYF; CDR3nt: TGTGCCACCAGTGATTTGCGGTCGTCCCACGGGGATACGCAGTATTTT
j_gene: TRBJ1-1; abundance: many; d_gene: NA; v_gene: TRBV6-5; CDR3aa: CASSYSNTEAFF; CDR3nt: TGTGCCAGCAGTTACTCGAACACTGAAGCTTTCTTT
j_gene: TRBJ2-7; abundance: many; d_gene: NA; v_gene: TRBV12-3/TRBV12-4; CDR3aa: CASSLRLSREQYF; CDR3nt: TGTGCCAGCAGTTTACGGCTTAGCCGCGAGCAGTACTTC
j_gene: TRBJ1-2; abundance: NA; d_gene: NA; v_gene: TRBV4-3; CDR3aa: CASSQGRGPNYGYTF; CDR3nt: TGCGCCAGCAGCCAAGGACGAGGGCCTAACTATGGCTACACCTTC
j_gene: TRBJ1-2; abundance: NA; d_gene: NA; v_gene: TRBV9; CDR3aa: CASSAEQENYGYTF; CDR3nt: TGTGCCAGCAGCGCGGAACAGGAAAACTATGGCTACACCTTC
j_gene: TRBJ1-2; abundance: NA; d_gene: NA; v_gene: TRBV9; CDR3aa: CASSDSPDSANYGYTF; CDR3nt: TGTGCCAGCAGCGACTCCCCGGACAGCGCTAACTATGGCTACACCTTC
j_gene: TRBJ1-4; abundance: NA; d_gene: NA; v_gene: TRBV6-5; CDR3aa: CASSYSHSTNEKLFF; CDR3nt: TGTGCCAGCAGTTACTCCCACAGCACTAATGAAAAACTGTTTTTT
j_gene: TRBJ2-1; abundance: NA; d_gene: NA; v_gene: TRBV4-1; CDR3aa: CASSQEGLFSSYNEQFF; CDR3nt: TGCGCCAGCAGCCAAGAAGGGCTTTTTAGCTCCTACAATGAGCAGTTCTTC